This T cell receptor (beta chain) was obtained from a study of tumor-infiltrating lymphocytes in primary liver carcinoma. The authors took blood RNA from unsorted whole blood and also extracted germline DNA. This clonotype was recorded only once. Synthesis of TCR beta cDNA was carried out from 500 ng total RNA with a constant-region primer. ARM-PCR, slightly modified, supplied the TCR beta libraries through three nested multiplex PCR rounds. Using its own MiXCR run on the multiplex PCR reads, TCRdb lists one record per CDR3 protein. The table shows a few hundred thousand distinct CDR3 sequences, with about three fifths occurring only once. What was sequenced was peripheral blood. The clonotype comes from a woman aged 30 to 39 with primary liver carcinoma and hepatitis B virus infection.

CDR3 DNA: TGTGCTAGTGGTTTGGGAATACTGGGACCCTCAGGGACCGGGGAGCTGTTTTTT. Its translation: CASGLGILGPSGTGELFF. The chain couples TRBV12-5 to TRBJ2-2; perhaps D is TRBD1 or TRBD2 (5 bases each). With 1 base removed from V and 5 bases from J, the gap between germline ends came to 20 bases. Germline loops: CDR1 LGHNT, CDR2 FRNRAP. The CDR3 sequence is 18 residues long.